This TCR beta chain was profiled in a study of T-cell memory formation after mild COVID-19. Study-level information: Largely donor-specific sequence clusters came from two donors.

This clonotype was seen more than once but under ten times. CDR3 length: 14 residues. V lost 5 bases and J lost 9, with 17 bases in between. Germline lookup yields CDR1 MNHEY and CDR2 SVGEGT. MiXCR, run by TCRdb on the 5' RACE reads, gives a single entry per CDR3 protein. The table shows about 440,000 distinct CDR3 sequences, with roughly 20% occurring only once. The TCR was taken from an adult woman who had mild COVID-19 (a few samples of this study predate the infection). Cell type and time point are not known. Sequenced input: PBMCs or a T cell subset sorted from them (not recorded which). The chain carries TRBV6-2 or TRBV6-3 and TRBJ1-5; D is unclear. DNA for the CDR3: TGTGCCAGCAGTACCGGACCAGTACAAGGGCCCCAGCATTTT. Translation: CASSTGPVQGPQHF.